The T cell receptor (beta chain) under discussion was sequenced for a study of tumor-infiltrating lymphocytes in primary liver carcinoma. V lost 4 bases and J lost 5, with 6 bases in between. Looked up from germline, CDR1 is LGHNA and CDR2 is YSLEER. The CDR3 spans 12 residues. Germline DNA was also extracted, with blood RNA taken from unsorted whole blood. Chronic HBV infection affected patients, none of whom had received treatment. Study-level points and caveats: Blood had a significantly lower top-250-clone fraction than tumors did (p = 0.039). Compared with tumor region pairs, tumor-adjacent and tumor-blood pairs overlapped less. Since the samples were bulk and unsorted, the CD4+ and CD8+ repertoires were not compared.

The template, 500 ng total RNA, yielded TCR beta cDNA made with a constant-region primer. Slightly modified ARM-PCR served as the procedure for the TCR beta libraries. These libraries came from three rounds of nested multiplex PCR. The opening two PCR rounds, 10 cycles each, paired TRBV1-TRBV30 forward primers with a C-beta reverse primer. TCRdb reprocessed the multiplex PCR reads via MiXCR and lists one record per CDR3 protein. The table shows fewer than 400,000 distinct CDR3 sequences, with around 50% occurring only once. To note about this clonotype: Its antigen remains unidentified. This sequence may be a read error, since a much larger clone differs from it by one base. As the CDR3 is not closed by the conserved phenylalanine or tryptophan, this likely results from a read error.

This clonotype originated in a woman between 25 and 40 years old with primary liver carcinoma and hepatitis B virus infection. V usage is TRBV4-3 and J usage is TRBJ1-3; no clear D gene. Sequencing used peripheral blood. The CDR3 DNA reads as TGCGCCAGCAGCCCCAACAGAAACACCATATATTCT. This gives the protein CASSPNRNTIYS.